This TCR beta chain appears in the sequencing data of a study of blood T cell repertoires in COVID-19. The study recruited people aged about 18 to 95 years across roughly 23 US areas. V gave up 1 base and J gave up 5 bases, with 9 bases separating them. CDR3 length: 13 amino acids. Germline-derived CDR1 and CDR2 are SEHNR and FQNEAQ (reference sequence). Profiling relied on immunoSEQ multiplex PCR, and the TCRdb table lists in-frame clones only, not all of them. Among 290,000 or so clones listed, 90% were seen once. This receptor was taken from a woman under 30 with acute COVID-19. The source material was PBMCs or T cells enriched from blood (not recorded which). The rearrangement links TRBV7-9 to TRBJ2-7; no clear D gene. For the CDR3, the DNA is TGTGCCAGCAGCTTAGGCAACGCAGACGAGCAGTACTTC. Translation gives CASSLGNADEQYF.